The 29 T cell receptor beta chains given below trace back to one sample, sequenced in a study of post-analysis software for immune sequencing data. The study, taken as a whole, reports: Higher frequency in patients than in controls was seen for roughly five TRBV segments, with TRBV5-6, TRBV5-1 and TRBV20-1 among them.

The TCR beta cDNA libraries contained unique molecular identifiers. TCRdb independently ran MiXCR on the PCR reads; one entry per CDR3 protein. The table records roughly 400,000 distinct CDR3 sequences, 30% to 45% of them present only once. Their antigens are not known. Sequencing used blood. These receptors were taken from a girl aged 2 to 10 with multiple sclerosis.

The V gene is TRBV6-6, the J gene TRBJ1-5; 7 nucleotides agree with TRBD1. Germline V CDR1 and CDR2: MNHNY, SVGAGI (reference sequence). The length of the CDR3 is 17 residues. Losses at the gene ends were 5 bases for V and 0 bases for J; bases not matched to a gene: 10. CDR3 protein: CASSHGTDLYSNQPQHF. The CDR3 nucleotides are TGTGCCAGCAGTCACGGGACAGACCTTTATAGCAATCAGCCCCAGCATTTT.

The V call is TRBV7-9, the J call TRBJ2-7; D possibly matches TRBD1 or TRBD2 (5 bases each). Trimming stripped 3 bases from V and 6 bases from J, with 18 bases between. The germline CDR1 and CDR2 sequences are SEHNR and FQNEAQ (reference sequence). The CDR3 extends over 15 amino acids. CDR3 DNA: TGTGCCAGCAGCTTCCGGGACCCGAACTGGGGCGAGCAGTACTTC. It translates to CASSFRDPNWGEQYF.

V usage is TRBV20-1 and J usage is TRBJ2-1; 7 bases are a match to TRBD1. The CDR3 length is 15 residues. Losses at the gene ends were 3 bases for V and 2 bases for J; bases not matched to a gene: 7. Germline V gene data show CDR1 as DFQATT and CDR2 as SNEGSKA (reference sequence). The CDR3 spells CSASKQGSTYNEQFF. The CDR3 nucleotides read TGCAGTGCTAGTAAACAGGGGTCCACCTACAATGAGCAGTTCTTC.

A few counts support this clonotype. This chain joins TRBV10-3 and TRBJ2-7; 9 bases line up with TRBD1. Germline V gene sequence: CDR1 ENHRY, CDR2 SYGVKD. Unmatched junction bases numbered 6, after V lost 8 bases and J lost 1 base. The CDR3 is 14 amino acids. The CDR3 loop reads CAISAGTGSYEQYF. CDR3 sequence (DNA): TGTGCCATCTCAGCCGGGACAGGGTCCTACGAGCAGTACTTC.

The table lists this clonotype with a few counts. V and J are TRBV20-1 and TRBJ2-1; D is uncertain. Trimming cost V 0 bases and J 7 bases, with 7 bases left between them. Germline values: CDR1 DFQATT, CDR2 SNEGSKA (reference sequence). The CDR3 contains 12 residues. As DNA, the CDR3 is TGCAGTGCTAGAGATTCGCATAATGAGCAGTTCTTC. This codes for CSARDSHNEQFF.

A few counts support this clonotype. The rearrangement joins TRBV6-5 to TRBJ1-2, with D possibly TRBD1 on 5 matching bases. Trimming stripped 4 bases from V and 4 bases from J, with 10 bases between. The CDR3 sequence is 13 residues long. Germline V gives CDR1 MNHEY, CDR2 SVGAGI. The CDR3 is CASSWGRTYGYTF. As DNA, the CDR3 is TGTGCCAGCAGTTGGGGACGGACCTATGGCTACACCTTC.

The chain recombines TRBV12-3 or TRBV12-4 with TRBJ1-1; possibly TRBD1 for D (5 bases). The V and J ends lost 3 bases and 2 bases respectively, with 10 bases between them. CDR3 length: 14 amino acids. DNA of the CDR3: TGTGCCAGCAGTTTGGGCGGGGCTAACACTGAAGCTTTCTTT. This translates into CASSLGGANTEAFF.

The chain joins TRBV18 to TRBJ1-1; D is unclear. Trimming removed 2 bases from V and 1 base from J, with 11 bases in between. This CDR3 is 15 amino acids long. Germline V gives CDR1 KGHSH, CDR2 LQKENI. The CDR3 bases are TGTGCCAGCTCACCAAGAGGGCGCCGGAACACTGAAGCTTTCTTT. Translated: CASSPRGRRNTEAFF.

DNA for the CDR3: TGTGCCACTGTCGGCTACGAGCAGTACTTC. It codes for CATVGYEQYF. The rearrangement joins TRBV28 to TRBJ2-7; D gene ambiguous. The CDR3 has 10 amino acids. Germline values: CDR1 MDHEN, CDR2 SYDVKM. V was clipped by 10 bases and J by 3 bases, with 7 bases between them. The entire variable domain, with the rest obtained from reference TRBV28 and TRBJ2-7, is as follows: DVKVTQSSRYLVKRTGEKVFLECVQDMDHENMFWYRQDPGLGLRLIYFSYDVKMKEKGDIPEGYSVSREKKERFSLILESASTNQTSMYLCATVGYEQYFGPGTRLTVT.

This clonotype was counted many times. The V and J genes are TRBV11-2 and TRBJ2-5; no reliable D call. CDR1 and CDR2 (germline): SGHAT, FQNNGV. This CDR3 is built from 12 residues. Trimming cost V 2 bases and J 3 bases, with 4 bases left between them. CDR3 sequence (DNA): TGTGCCAGCAGCTTATGGGAAGAGACCCAGTACTTC. Translating gives CASSLWEETQYF.

This chain uses TRBV7-9 with TRBJ2-1; 8 positions match TRBD1. The trim removed 4 bases at V and 6 bases at J, leaving 8 bases unmatched. The CDR3 length is 15 residues. CDR1 is SEHNR, CDR2 FQNEAQ, per germline (reference sequence). As DNA, the CDR3 is TGTGCCAGCAGCTCTAGGACAGGGATGTCCAATGAGCAGTTCTTC. Translating it yields CASSSRTGMSNEQFF.

The chain uses TRBV5-1 and TRBJ1-2; D is perhaps TRBD1 (5 bases). The CDR3 consists of 15 residues. Between the trimmed V and J ends, which lost 1 base and 3 bases, there was a span of 13 bases. Per the germline V gene, CDR1 is SGHRS and CDR2 is YFSETQ. The CDR3 spells CASSLRRAVDYGYTF. The CDR3 DNA sequence: TGCGCCAGCAGCTTGCGCAGGGCGGTGGACTATGGCTACACCTTC.

The V and J genes are TRBV28 and TRBJ2-6, with D unresolved. CDR3 length equals 15 residues. From germline, CDR1 is MDHEN and CDR2 SYDVKM. V lost 2 bases, J lost 1 base, and 6 bases lay in between. CDR3 sequence: CASSLRRSGANVLTF. For the CDR3, the DNA is TGTGCCAGCAGTTTAAGGCGTTCTGGGGCCAACGTCCTGACTTTC. Looking up the rest from reference TRBV28 and TRBJ2-6 gives the full variable domain: DVKVTQSSRYLVKRTGEKVFLECVQDMDHENMFWYRQDPGLGLRLIYFSYDVKMKEKGDIPEGYSVSREKKERFSLILESASTNQTSMYLCASSLRRSGANVLTFGAGSRLTVL.

The count of this clonotype is one. The rearrangement uses TRBV6-6 and TRBJ2-7; 7 bases match TRBD1. This CDR3 is built from 14 residues. CDR1 is MNHNY, CDR2 SVGAGI, per germline (reference sequence). Losses at the gene ends were 6 bases for V and 0 bases for J; bases not matched to a gene: 5. CDR3 sequence reads: CASRGQLVSYEQYF. DNA of the CDR3: TGTGCCAGCAGGGGACAGCTCGTCTCCTACGAGCAGTACTTC.

The rearrangement uses TRBV7-3 and TRBJ1-2; D may be TRBD1 (5 bases). Germline-derived CDR1 and CDR2 are SGHTA and FQGTGA. V was trimmed by 8 bases and J by 3 bases, leaving 13 bases between them. The CDR3 consists of 13 residues. CDR3: CASSRGGDYGYTF. In DNA, the CDR3 is TGTGCCAGCTCCCGGGGGGGGGACTATGGCTACACCTTC.

This rearrangement joins TRBV6-5 to TRBJ2-1; D uncertain. CDR3 length: 14 residues. CDR1 MNHEY and CDR2 SVGAGI come from the germline V gene. Trimming stripped 0 bases from V and 0 bases from J, with 3 bases between. CDR3 region: CASSYSYSYNEQFF. DNA for the CDR3: TGTGCCAGCAGTTACTCGTACTCCTACAATGAGCAGTTCTTC.

The chain couples TRBV5-1 to TRBJ2-1, with D possibly being TRBD2 (5 bases). The germline V and J ends were trimmed by 0 bases and 6 bases, with 13 bases remaining between them. The CDR3 has 15 amino acids. The germline V gene encodes CDR1 SGHRS and CDR2 YFSETQ. CDR3 DNA: TGCGCCAGCAGCTTGGACCTCAGGACTGGCAATGAGCAGTTCTTC. It specifies CASSLDLRTGNEQFF.

The chain has TRBV29-1 and TRBJ1-1, with D unresolved. The CDR3 sequence is 12 residues long. Germline values: CDR1 SQVTM, CDR2 ANQGSEA. V was trimmed by 7 bases and J by 6 bases, leaving 15 bases between them. The CDR3 region is CSATELSAEAFF. The DNA for the CDR3 is TGCAGCGCCACGGAGCTTAGCGCTGAAGCTTTCTTT.

Details on this clonotype: Germline and junction disagree at one end, which may indicate a read error. This chain connects TRBV2 to TRBJ2-1, with unresolved D. This CDR3 region has 17 residues. Germline CDR1 is SNHLY and CDR2 is FYNNEI. The CDR3 sequence: CASSASIPARSYNEQFF. The CDR3 DNA is TGCGCCAGCAGTGCCAGCATACCCGCGCGCTCCTACAATGAGCAGTTCTTC.

J is TRBJ1-1 and V is TRBV12-3 or TRBV12-4, with unresolved D. V was clipped by 5 bases and J by 4 bases, with 8 bases between them. The CDR3 sequence is 12 residues long. CDR3 sequence reads: CASSPDGTEAFF. CDR3 DNA sequence: TGTGCCAGCAGTCCGGACGGCACTGAAGCTTTCTTT.

J is TRBJ2-5 and V is TRBV5-1; no definite D call. Germline CDR1 and CDR2: SGHRS and YFSETQ. The V end was cut by 0 bases, the J end by 3 bases, with 15 bases between. This CDR3 spans 16 amino acids. CDR3 sequence reads: CASSLAMGRYEETQYF. The CDR3 DNA sequence: TGCGCCAGCAGCTTGGCGATGGGAAGGTACGAAGAGACCCAGTACTTC.

The V call is TRBV11-1, the J call TRBJ2-1, with D perhaps matching TRBD2 (6 bases). The CDR3 is 13 amino acids. V shed 5 bases and J shed 4 bases, with 9 bases lying between them. Germline assignment: CDR1 SGHAT and CDR2 FQDESV (reference sequence). The CDR3 region is CASSNGGYNEQFF. Here the CDR3 DNA reads TGTGCCAGCAGCAACGGGGGATACAATGAGCAGTTCTTC.

About this clonotype itself: Sequence at one end of the junction differs from germline and may be a read error. The chain couples TRBV4-1 to TRBJ1-2; D gene uncertain. This CDR3 is 16 amino acids long. Per the germline V gene, CDR1 is MGHRA and CDR2 is YSYEKL. CDR3 nucleotide sequence: TGCGCCGGCAGCCAAGAGCGAAGGATATCAGCTGGTGGCTACACCTTC. As protein: CAGSQERRISAGGYTF.

This clonotype was counted a few times. J is TRBJ1-2 and V is TRBV5-1; the D is unclear. CDR1 SGHRS and CDR2 YFSETQ come from the germline V gene. This CDR3 region has 12 residues. The germline V and J ends were trimmed by 1 base and 6 bases, with 7 bases remaining between them. CDR3 protein: CASSLRDDGYTF. CDR3 DNA sequence: TGCGCCAGCAGCTTGAGGGATGATGGCTACACCTTC.

Points on this clonotype: One junction end disagrees with the germline gene, perhaps due to a read error. V gene TRBV6-5 combines with J gene TRBJ2-1, with 15 bases matching TRBD2. Germline V gives CDR1 MNHEY, CDR2 SVGAGI. The CDR3 runs to 16 residues. This CDR3 is CASSFGLAGGLNEQFF. CDR3 nucleotide sequence: TGTGCTAGCAGTTTCGGACTAGCGGGGGGGCTAAATGAGCAGTTCTTC.

The chain uses TRBV2 and TRBJ2-3, with TRBD2 as a possible D gene (6 bases). Trimming took 0 bases from V and 7 from J, leaving 17 bases between them. Germline loops: CDR1 SNHLY, CDR2 FYNNEI. The CDR3 totals 16 residues. The CDR3 DNA reads as TGTGCCAGCAGTGAAGCGCTAACGGGAGCCCAGCATACGCAGTATTTT. Translating gives CASSEALTGAQHTQYF.

The chain links TRBV6-2 or TRBV6-3 to TRBJ2-7; TRBD2 might be the D (6 bases). CDR1 and CDR2 (germline): MNHEY, SVGEGT. This CDR3 is built from 14 residues. V was pared by 7 bases and J by 5 bases, with 18 bases between. CDR3 nucleotide sequence: TGTGCCAGCACCACTCCCGAACTAGCACACGAGCAGTACTTC. Translating it yields CASTTPELAHEQYF.

In its sample, this clonotype was seen a few times. This sequence joins TRBV10-3 and TRBJ2-3; 7 bases are shared with TRBD2. The CDR3 runs 14 residues. The J segment lost 2 bases and the V segment lost 3 bases, leaving 2 bases of the junction unmatched. Germline V gene sequence: CDR1 ENHRY, CDR2 SYGVKD. CDR3 loop: CAISERDYTDTQYF. In DNA form, the CDR3 reads TGTGCCATCAGTGAAAGGGACTACACAGATACGCAGTATTTT.

This clonotype has only a few counts. The rearrangement joins TRBV7-2 to TRBJ2-1; no definite D call. The V end was cut by 5 bases, the J end by 8 bases, with 16 bases between. Germline V lookup: CDR1 SGHTA, CDR2 FQGNSA. The CDR3 covers 14 residues. The CDR3 loop reads CASSPLGKFDEQFF. CDR3 bases: TGTGCCAGCAGCCCGCTTGGCAAGTTCGATGAGCAGTTCTTC.